The 25 T cell receptor beta chains in this list originate from one sample, sequenced in a study of neoadjuvant nivolumab and ipilimumab in lung cancer. Libraries were prepared by immunoSEQ multiplex PCR; TCRdb keeps only in-frame clonotypes and omits some of them. This table has around 13,000 clones, 55% to 70% appearing once. Sequenced material: peripheral blood, taken after neoadjuvant nivolumab, alone or with ipilimumab, at or shortly before surgery. The receptors were gathered from an adult with non-small cell lung cancer.

The chain is built from TRBV18 and TRBJ2-3, with TRBD2 matching 10 bases. In germline, CDR1 is KGHSH, CDR2 LQKENI. The CDR3 totals 16 residues. V shed 3 bases and J 4 bases; nucleotides not matched to a gene: 7. In DNA form, the CDR3 reads TGTGCCAGCTCACCTCGCGGGACTAGCGTCTCAGATACGCAGTATTTT. It codes for CASSPRGTSVSDTQYF.

The chain joins TRBV6-6 to TRBJ2-7; no firm D call. This CDR3 comprises 12 residues. Germline V gives CDR1 MNHNY, CDR2 SVGAGI (reference sequence). V lost 2 bases and J lost 5, with 7 bases in between. CDR3 nucleotide sequence: TGTGCCAGCAGTTACAGGACGGACGAGCAGTACTTC. Translated: CASSYRTDEQYF.

This clone was found a few times. V and J are TRBV6-5 and TRBJ1-1, with TRBD1 as a possible D gene (5 bases). CDR3 length: 13 amino acids. V was pared by 3 bases and J by 4 bases, with 9 bases between. Germline-derived CDR1 and CDR2 are MNHEY and SVGAGI. The CDR3 loop is CASSYGAGTEAFF. The CDR3, as DNA: TGTGCCAGCAGTTATGGGGCGGGCACTGAAGCTTTCTTT.

V and J are TRBV7-9 and TRBJ2-1; 11 nucleotides line up with TRBD2. After removal of 2 bases from V and 5 bases from J, the junction contained 2 bases not matched to a gene. The CDR3 has 15 amino acids. Germline V CDR1 and CDR2: SEHNR, FQNEAQ (reference sequence). CDR3 residues: CASSLIAGGDNEQFF. CDR3 DNA: TGTGCCAGCAGCTTAATAGCGGGAGGGGACAATGAGCAGTTCTTC. The full variable domain, with the rest looked up from reference TRBV7-9 and TRBJ2-1, is DTGVSQNPRHKITKRGQNVTFRCDPISEHNRLYWYRQTLGQGPEFLTYFQNEAQLEKSRLLSDRFSAERPKGSFSTLEIQRTEQGDSAMYLCASSLIAGGDNEQFFGPGTRLTVL.

V gene TRBV5-6 combines with J gene TRBJ1-2, with no clear D. With 1 base removed from V and 4 bases from J, the gap between germline ends came to 5 bases. There are 12 residues in the CDR3. Germline-derived CDR1 and CDR2 are SGHDT and YYEEEE. The CDR3 sequence is CASSLRGYGYTF. The CDR3, as DNA: TGTGCCAGCAGCTTGAGAGGCTATGGCTACACCTTC. The full variable domain, in which reference TRBV5-6 and TRBJ1-2 provide the parts outside the CDR3, is DAGVTQSPTHLIKTRGQQVTLRCSPKSGHDTVSWYQQALGQGPQFIFQYYEEEERQRGNFPDRFSGHQFPNYSSELNVNALLLGDSALYLCASSLRGYGYTFGSGTRLTVV.

The CDR3 bases are TGTGCCAGCAGTGCTACCGGGACATTCAAAAGGGAGCAGTACTTC. Translation gives CASSATGTFKREQYF. The rearrangement joins TRBV25-1 to TRBJ2-7, with a possible D match to TRBD1 (6 bases). CDR3 length: 15 amino acids. V was cut by 4 bases and J by 7 bases, with 20 bases left in between. Germline V CDR1 and CDR2: MGHDK, SYGVNS.

The rearrangement uses TRBV14 and TRBJ2-1; D call uncertain. In germline, CDR1 is SGHDN, CDR2 FVKESK. Trimming took off 0 bases at V and 8 bases at J, with 8 bases between the two ends. There are 13 residues in the CDR3. The CDR3 sequence is CASSQDNSDEQFF. As DNA, the CDR3 is TGTGCCAGCAGCCAAGATAACAGTGATGAGCAGTTCTTC. Full variable domain (rest looked up from reference TRBV14 and TRBJ2-1): EAGVTQFPSHSVIEKGQTVTLRCDPISGHDNLYWYRRVMGKEIKFLLHFVKESKQDESGMPNNRFLAERTGGTYSTLKVQPAELEDSGVYFCASSQDNSDEQFFGPGTRLTVL.

CDR3 amino acids: CASSPGTGIAKNIQYF. DNA of the CDR3: TGTGCCAGCTCACCAGGGACAGGTATAGCCAAAAACATTCAGTACTTC. This rearrangement joins TRBV18 to TRBJ2-4; 8 nucleotides match TRBD1. In germline, CDR1 is KGHSH, CDR2 LQKENI. After removal of 2 bases from V and 0 bases from J, the junction contained 3 bases not matched to a gene. The CDR3 is 16 amino acids.

V is TRBV11-2 and J is TRBJ1-5; D not resolved. CDR1 SGHAT and CDR2 FQNNGV come from the germline V gene. V was pared by 6 bases and J by 8 bases, with 20 bases between. The CDR3 loop spans 15 amino acids. The CDR3 nucleotides read TGTGCCAGCAGTCCTGGGGTCGGGGTTGGAGAGCCCCAGCATTTT. It encodes CASSPGVGVGEPQHF.

This chain links TRBV6-6 with TRBJ2-7; TRBD2 aligns across 9 bases. The CDR3 extends over 12 amino acids. Germline assignment: CDR1 MNHNY and CDR2 SVGAGI (reference sequence). V shed 8 bases and J 5 bases; nucleotides not matched to a gene: 4. For the CDR3, the DNA is TGTGCCAGCGGGCTAGCGGGAAACGAGCAGTACTTC. Protein: CASGLAGNEQYF.

The chain uses TRBV27 and TRBJ2-7; 7 bases map to TRBD1. Germline V lookup: CDR1 MNHEY, CDR2 SMNVEV (reference sequence). V lost 0 bases, J lost 3 bases, and 8 bases stayed unmatched. The CDR3 loop spans 16 amino acids. Written as DNA, the CDR3 is TGTGCCAGCAGTTTATCAACCGGGACAGTCCTCTACGAGCAGTACTTC. It encodes CASSLSTGTVLYEQYF.

The chain has TRBV18 and TRBJ1-1; the D is unclear. The germline V gene encodes CDR1 KGHSH and CDR2 LQKENI. The CDR3 runs to 13 residues. Trimming removed 2 bases from V and 6 bases from J, with 10 bases in between. CDR3 sequence (DNA): TGTGCCAGCTCACCAGTACCTGCCGCTGAAGCTTTCTTT. This encodes CASSPVPAAEAFF. Complete variable domain (other parts from reference TRBV18 and TRBJ1-1): NAGVMQNPRHLVRRRGQEARLRCSPMKGHSHVYWYRQLPEEGLKFMVYLQKENIIDESGMPKERFSAEFPKEGPSILRIQQVVRGDSAAYFCASSPVPAAEAFFGQGTRLTVV.

The chain has TRBV4-2 and TRBJ2-3; the match to TRBD2 covers 13 bases. V trimming: 4 bases; J trimming: 6 bases; junction bases outside the gene matches: 7. From germline, CDR1 is LGHNA and CDR2 YNFKEQ. The CDR3 spans 16 residues. The CDR3 DNA reads TGTGCCAGCAGCCCGGGGACTAGCGGGGCTCGGGATACGCAGTATTTT. Translated: CASSPGTSGARDTQYF.

This clone appeared a few times. The chain recombines TRBV4-3 with TRBJ2-3; 7 nucleotides match TRBD2. After removal of 3 bases from V and 1 base from J, the junction contained 16 bases not matched to a gene. The V gene's germline CDR1 is LGHNA and CDR2 YSLEER. CDR3 size: 19 residues. The CDR3 loop reads CASSHRLAPGHGGTDTQYF. CDR3 bases: TGCGCCAGCAGCCACAGACTAGCACCGGGCCACGGTGGCACAGATACGCAGTATTTT.

The V and J genes are TRBV14 and TRBJ2-1; 9 bases are shared with TRBD2. The J segment lost 4 bases and the V segment lost 3 bases, leaving 7 bases of the junction unmatched. Germline V gene data show CDR1 as SGHDN and CDR2 as FVKESK. The CDR3 sequence is 16 residues long. For the CDR3, the DNA is TGTGCCAGCAGCCAGGACCGACTAGCGGATTACAATGAGCAGTTCTTC. Translating it yields CASSQDRLADYNEQFF.

The gene calls are TRBV30 and TRBJ2-1; a weak D match, TRBD1 (6 bases). Germline loops: CDR1 GTSNPN, CDR2 SVGIG (reference sequence). CDR3 length: 14 residues. Trimming left V 6 bases short and J 8 bases short, with 20 bases between. CDR3 loop: CACQFGQLGDEQFF. The CDR3 bases are TGTGCCTGCCAATTTGGACAGTTGGGTGATGAGCAGTTCTTC.

This chain connects TRBV7-8 to TRBJ2-5; D is possibly TRBD2 (6 bases). CDR3 length equals 13 residues. From germline, CDR1 is SGHVS and CDR2 FQNEAQ. Deletions cut 5 bases from V and 5 bases from J, with 12 bases between. CDR3 nucleotides: TGTGCCAGCAGCAATAGGGGAGGCGAGACCCAGTACTTC. Translation: CASSNRGGETQYF. The full variable domain, in which reference TRBV7-8 and TRBJ2-5 provide the parts outside the CDR3, is GAGVSQSPRYKVAKRGQDVALRCDPISGHVSLFWYQQALGQGPEFLTYFQNEAQLDKSGLPSDRFFAERPEGSVSTLKIQRTQQEDSAVYLCASSNRGGETQYFGPGTRLLVL.

This rearrangement joins TRBV7-9 to TRBJ1-3; weak D call: TRBD1 (5 bases). The V gene lost 5 bases and the J gene lost 3 bases, with 14 bases spanning the gap. Germline CDR1 and CDR2: SEHNR and FQNEAQ (reference sequence). The CDR3 runs to 15 residues. Written as DNA, the CDR3 is TGTGCCAGCAGCCCCAGAGCCAGGGTTGGAAACACCATATATTTT. Translation gives CASSPRARVGNTIYF.

This clone was seen only a few times. CDR3 loop: CASSQPFSRDRGQIQYF. CDR3 sequence (DNA): TGCGCCAGCAGCCAACCCTTTTCCCGGGACAGGGGTCAAATTCAGTACTTC. This chain uses TRBV4-1 with TRBJ2-4, with TRBD1 matching 10 bases. CDR1 and CDR2 from the germline V gene are MGHRA and YSYEKL. The CDR3 is 17 amino acids. Unmatched junction bases numbered 14, after V lost 2 bases and J lost 10 bases.

The rearrangement joins TRBV5-1 to TRBJ2-1; D is ambiguous. Deletions cut 0 bases from V and 9 bases from J, with 10 bases between. The germline V gene has CDR1 SGHRS and CDR2 YFSETQ. The CDR3 has 13 amino acids. The CDR3 reads CASSLASGVEQFF. The CDR3 nucleotides are TGCGCCAGCAGCTTGGCGAGTGGGGTTGAGCAGTTCTTC.

This clone was seen only a few times. The chain carries TRBV2 and TRBJ1-3, with D possibly matching TRBD1 (6 bases). Trimming left V 4 bases short and J 0 bases short, with 7 bases between. Germline CDR1 and CDR2: SNHLY and FYNNEI. The CDR3 has 14 residues. CDR3: CASSAQGSGNTIYF. The CDR3 DNA reads as TGTGCCAGCAGTGCACAGGGCTCTGGAAACACCATATATTTT.

This rearrangement joins TRBV18 to TRBJ2-2; 8 bases match TRBD2. The CDR3 extends over 14 amino acids. V lost 2 bases, J lost 5 bases, and 1 base stayed unmatched. Germline CDR1 KGHSH, CDR2 LQKENI. CDR3 region: CASSPASGTGELFF. The DNA of the CDR3 is TGTGCCAGCTCACCAGCTAGCGGGACCGGGGAGCTGTTTTTT.

The chain employs TRBV5-1 and TRBJ1-1; tentative D call: TRBD1 (6 bases). Trimming stripped 1 base from V and 3 bases from J, with 16 bases between. CDR1 and CDR2 (germline): SGHRS, YFSETQ. CDR3 length equals 16 residues. CDR3 coding DNA: TGCGCCAGCAGCTTGTCCCCTCAGGGGCTGGACACTGAAGCTTTCTTT. The encoded protein is CASSLSPQGLDTEAFF.

V gene TRBV18 combines with J gene TRBJ1-2; no definite D call. V was clipped by 3 bases and J by 6 bases, with 11 bases between them. The CDR3 is made up of 13 amino acids. Per germline, CDR1 KGHSH and CDR2 LQKENI. The CDR3 sequence is CASSPSGADGYTF. The CDR3, as DNA: TGTGCCAGCTCACCGTCCGGAGCTGATGGCTACACCTTC.

J is TRBJ2-5 and V is TRBV2; D call uncertain. The CDR3 is 14 amino acids. V was pared by 2 bases and J by 5 bases, with 12 bases between. Germline loops: CDR1 SNHLY, CDR2 FYNNEI. The CDR3 sequence: CASSERQIHETQYF. As DNA, the CDR3 is TGTGCCAGCAGTGAACGTCAGATCCACGAGACCCAGTACTTC.